The subject of this entry is one T cell receptor (beta chain). This study enrolled people aged about 18 to 100 from about two dozen US geographic areas. Either two negative PCRs, clearance, or symptom resolution qualified Cohort 3 donors as recovered. This sample was included in a study of blood T cell repertoires in COVID-19. Repertoires were generated with immunoSEQ multiplex PCR, while TCRdb's copy carries only in-frame clones and drops some. Among a few hundred thousand clones listed, over 75% were seen once. The V end lost 7 bases, the J end lost 4 bases, and 22 bases lay between the germline ends. Germline-derived CDR1 and CDR2 are SNHLY and FYNNEI. This CDR3 comprises 16 residues.

Sequencing was carried out using PBMCs or T cells enriched from blood (not recorded which). This rearrangement joins TRBV2 to TRBJ1-1; possibly TRBD1 for D (6 bases). This receptor was obtained from a middle-aged woman who had recovered from COVID-19. The CDR3: CASTRDLLRGGTEAFF. CDR3 nucleotides: TGTGCCAGCACACGGGACCTTCTAAGGGGGGGCACTGAAGCTTTCTTT.